The 29 T cell receptor beta chains below all came from one sample that was sequenced in a study of shared clonotypes between healthy human individuals. The naive CD8 population came from CD45RO-negative cells selected for CCR7, without terminally differentiated effector memory CD45RA+ cells. Method: immunoSEQ multiplex PCR; TCRdb's copy keeps in-frame clones and lacks some. This sample has millions of clones; less than 95% occur once, and the top ten carry around 1.1%. Sequencing input: naive CD8+ T cells sorted from blood. The receptors derive from a man aged 18 to 29 in good health.

The chain is built from TRBV11-2 and TRBJ1-1, with a possible D match to TRBD1 (6 bases). V was trimmed by 4 bases and J by 1 base, leaving 10 bases between them. The CDR3 spans 14 residues. The germline gives CDR1 SGHAT, CDR2 FQNNGV. CDR3 loop: CASSWGPQNTEAFF. The CDR3 DNA reads as TGTGCCAGCAGCTGGGGGCCACAGAACACTGAAGCTTTCTTT.

The J gene is TRBJ2-1, the V gene TRBV5-1; 8 positions match TRBD2. Per germline, CDR1 SGHRS and CDR2 YFSETQ. Unmatched junction bases numbered 16, after V lost 3 bases and J lost 2 bases. This CDR3 has 19 amino acids. DNA for the CDR3: TGCGCCAGCAGCTACCGGTCGGGGAGCGGGGGCCTAACCTACAATGAGCAGTTCTTC. Its translation: CASSYRSGSGGLTYNEQFF.

The V and J genes are TRBV19 and TRBJ1-5; D perhaps matches TRBD1 (5 bases). The CDR3 loop spans 17 amino acids. Looked up from germline, CDR1 is LNHDA and CDR2 is SQIVND (reference sequence). With 5 bases removed from V and 0 bases from J, the gap between germline ends came to 17 bases. The CDR3 spells CASSGTGVVFSNQPQHF. CDR3 in DNA: TGTGCCAGTAGTGGAACGGGGGTAGTGTTTAGCAATCAGCCCCAGCATTTT.

About this clone: This sample includes further DNA sequences coding for the same CDR3. The V gene is TRBV5-4, the J gene TRBJ2-3; 10 bases line up with TRBD2. The J segment lost 4 bases and the V segment lost 2 bases, leaving 4 bases of the junction unmatched. Germline CDR1 is SGHNT and CDR2 is YYREEE (reference sequence). This CDR3 has 15 residues. In DNA, the CDR3 is TGTGCCAGCAGCTTAGCGGGAGGGCCCCCAGATACGCAGTATTTT. As protein: CASSLAGGPPDTQYF.

This clone occurred once. The genes are TRBV13 and TRBJ2-1; D is ambiguous. CDR3 size: 15 residues. CDR1 is PRHDT and CDR2 is FYEKMQ in the germline V gene (reference sequence). The V end was cut by 3 bases, the J end by 1 base, with 10 bases between. CDR3 loop: CASSLAAESYNEQFF. The CDR3 coding sequence is TGTGCCAGCAGCTTGGCGGCAGAATCCTACAATGAGCAGTTCTTC.

The chain links TRBV15 to TRBJ1-1, with 7 bases that match TRBD1. Germline CDR1 LNHNV, CDR2 YYDKDF (reference sequence). The length of the CDR3 is 14 residues. V was clipped by 6 bases and J by 6 bases; unmatched bases: 10. CDR3 bases: TGTGCCACCAGGCCAGGGGGAGATCATGCTGAAGCTTTCTTT. Translated, it gives CATRPGGDHAEAFF.

This chain links TRBV7-8 with TRBJ1-4; tentative D call: TRBD1 (6 bases). The CDR3 has 16 residues. Germline V gives CDR1 SGHVS, CDR2 FQNEAQ. Trimming cost V 5 bases and J 8 bases, with 21 bases left between them. The CDR3 loop reads CASSPVGAGLGEKLFF. The CDR3 DNA sequence: TGTGCCAGCAGCCCGGTGGGGGCGGGGTTAGGGGAAAAACTGTTTTTT.

The V gene is TRBV5-4, the J gene TRBJ2-7; possibly TRBD1 for D (7 bases). V was clipped by 2 bases and J by 5 bases, with 11 bases between them. The germline V gene encodes CDR1 SGHNT and CDR2 YYREEE (reference sequence). This CDR3 spans 13 amino acids. CDR3: CASSLGGGDEQYF. Written as DNA, the CDR3 is TGTGCCAGCAGCTTAGGAGGGGGCGACGAGCAGTACTTC.

This rearrangement joins TRBV2 to TRBJ2-3; D gene uncertain. The CDR3 extends over 14 amino acids. The V end lost 1 base, the J end lost 3 bases, and 8 bases lay between the germline ends. Germline CDR1 SNHLY, CDR2 FYNNEI. The CDR3 protein is CASSEGPGTDTQYF. DNA for the CDR3: TGTGCCAGCAGTGAAGGTCCAGGAACAGATACGCAGTATTTT.

The chain has TRBV15 and TRBJ2-7, with 11 bases that match TRBD2. The CDR3 is made up of 15 amino acids. The germline V gene encodes CDR1 LNHNV and CDR2 YYDKDF (reference sequence). J lost 4 bases, V lost 4 bases, and 6 bases had no gene match. As DNA, the CDR3 is TGTGCCACCAGCACGGGACTAGCGGAGGGTTACGAGCAGTACTTC. Translated, it gives CATSTGLAEGYEQYF.

Comment on this clone: The identical CDR3 is also encoded by other nucleotide sequences in the sample. The CDR3 loop is CASSFGTSSYEQYF. CDR3 nucleotide sequence: TGTGCCAGCAGCTTTGGGACTAGCTCCTACGAGCAGTACTTC. The genes are TRBV7-2 and TRBJ2-7; 8 bases match TRBD2. The germline V gene encodes CDR1 SGHTA and CDR2 FQGNSA. This CDR3 is 14 amino acids long. The V gene end was trimmed by 3 bases and the J gene end by 0 bases; junction bases not matched to a gene: 1.

The chain links TRBV23-1 to TRBJ2-3, with 8 bases fitting TRBD1. TRBV23-1 is noted as an ORF with a role that remains uncertain. This CDR3 is built from 15 residues. Trimming cost V 7 bases and J 2 bases; bases outside gene matches: 8. Here the CDR3 reads CASTLPGQDTDTQYF. The CDR3 DNA reads TGCGCCAGCACTTTACCGGGACAGGACACAGATACGCAGTATTTT.

The genes are TRBV2 and TRBJ2-1; TRBD1 might be the D (6 bases). Per germline, CDR1 SNHLY and CDR2 FYNNEI. Deletions cut 4 bases from V and 0 bases from J, with 10 bases between. The CDR3 is made up of 15 amino acids. Here the CDR3 DNA reads TGTGCCAGCAGTGTGGGACACCTCTCCTACAATGAGCAGTTCTTC. The encoded protein is CASSVGHLSYNEQFF.

The V and J genes are TRBV10-2 and TRBJ2-7, with 9 bases aligning to TRBD1. Germline-derived CDR1 and CDR2 are WSHSY and SAAADI. V shed 10 bases and J 2 bases; nucleotides not matched to a gene: 6. The CDR3 is made up of 13 amino acids. The CDR3 region is CATEGQGTYEQYF. The DNA of the CDR3 is TGCGCCACCGAGGGACAGGGTACCTACGAGCAGTACTTC.

The chain joins TRBV29-1 to TRBJ1-1, with D unresolved. Germline V gene sequence: CDR1 SQVTM, CDR2 ANQGSEA. Trimming pared 8 bases from V and 5 bases from J, leaving 18 bases between. The CDR3 is made up of 13 amino acids. The CDR3 loop is CSSSDGIGTEAFF. The CDR3 region has the DNA TGCAGCTCATCGGACGGCATCGGGACTGAAGCTTTCTTT.

The V gene is TRBV2, the J gene TRBJ2-7, with TRBD2 identical over 8 bases. Trimming at V came to 1 base and at J to 5 bases, leaving 10 bases not matched to a gene. Germline loops: CDR1 SNHLY, CDR2 FYNNEI. This CDR3 is built from 16 residues. This CDR3 reads CASSEEWLAGVHEQYF. In DNA, the CDR3 is TGTGCCAGCAGTGAAGAGTGGCTAGCGGGTGTCCACGAGCAGTACTTC.

The chain is built from TRBV29-1 and TRBJ2-5, with D possibly TRBD1 on 5 matching bases. The germline V gene has CDR1 SQVTM and CDR2 ANQGSEA. The CDR3 spans 15 residues. V was pared by 0 bases and J by 7 bases, with 18 bases between. CDR3: CSVEDHIRGSMTQYF. DNA for the CDR3: TGCAGCGTTGAAGATCATATTAGGGGAAGTATGACCCAGTACTTC.

The chain recombines TRBV5-8 with TRBJ2-1, with TRBD2 matching 7 bases. Trimming cost V 1 base and J 2 bases; bases outside gene matches: 0. The CDR3 is 14 residues long. Germline loops: CDR1 SGHTS, CDR2 YDEGEE. In nucleotides, the CDR3 is TGTGCCAGCAGCTTGCGGGGGGCCTACAATGAGCAGTTCTTC. Encoded protein: CASSLRGAYNEQFF.

This chain joins TRBV13 and TRBJ2-4; D gene unclear. The germline CDR1 and CDR2 sequences are PRHDT and FYEKMQ (reference sequence). Trimming stripped 3 bases from V and 4 bases from J, with 7 bases between. This CDR3 has 13 residues. This chain's CDR3 is CASSLGLKNIQYF. DNA of the CDR3: TGTGCCAGCAGCTTGGGATTAAAAAACATTCAGTACTTC.

This rearrangement joins TRBV27 to TRBJ1-2; D might be TRBD1 (5 bases). The CDR3 runs to 16 residues. Trimming cost V 0 bases and J 5 bases, with 16 bases left between them. CDR1 is MNHEY, CDR2 SMNVEV, per germline (reference sequence). CDR3 protein: CASSLSGQVGTYGYTF. CDR3 coding DNA: TGTGCCAGCAGTTTATCGGGGCAGGTAGGAACGTATGGCTACACCTTC.

The genes are TRBV5-1 and TRBJ1-4; unclear D gene. V was clipped by 5 bases and J by 0 bases, with 5 bases between them. CDR3 length: 13 amino acids. Germline values: CDR1 SGHRS, CDR2 YFSETQ. This CDR3 is CASRGPTNEKLFF. CDR3 sequence (DNA): TGCGCCAGCAGGGGCCCAACTAATGAAAAACTGTTTTTT. Supplemented by reference TRBV5-1 and TRBJ1-4, the full variable domain reads KAGVTQTPRYLIKTRGQQVTLSCSPISGHRSVSWYQQTPGQGLQFLFEYFSETQRNKGNFPGRFSGRQFSNSRSEMNVSTLELGDSALYLCASRGPTNEKLFFGSGTQLSVL.

This sequence joins TRBV27 and TRBJ1-5; no clear D. Germline CDR1 reads MNHEY; CDR2 reads SMNVEV (reference sequence). V lost 4 bases and J lost 3, with 1 base in between. CDR3 length equals 11 residues. The DNA for the CDR3 is TGTGCCAGCAGTTCCAATCAGCCCCAGCATTTT. Protein product: CASSSNQPQHF.

The rearrangement joins TRBV7-9 to TRBJ2-3; D is possibly TRBD2 (6 bases). The CDR3 loop spans 17 amino acids. V dropped 1 base and J dropped 5 bases, with 19 bases sitting between them. Germline V gives CDR1 SEHNR, CDR2 FQNEAQ (reference sequence). The CDR3 loop reads CASSLVFSGGREDTQYF. CDR3 nucleotides: TGTGCCAGCAGCTTAGTATTTTCCGGAGGGCGGGAAGATACGCAGTATTTT.

The genes are TRBV7-9 and TRBJ1-5; D might be TRBD1 (6 bases). This CDR3 is built from 16 residues. Trimming took off 1 base at V and 1 base at J, with 11 bases between the two ends. Germline CDR1 and CDR2: SEHNR and FQNEAQ (reference sequence). The CDR3 is CASSLGGAPSNQPQHF. CDR3 sequence (DNA): TGTGCCAGCAGCTTAGGGGGGGCTCCAAGCAATCAGCCCCAGCATTTT.

The CDR3 sequence is CASSVGPVSWEQFF. The DNA of the CDR3 is TGTGCCAGCAGCGTAGGTCCAGTTTCCTGGGAGCAGTTCTTC. The chain has TRBV9 and TRBJ2-1; D not resolved. Trimming removed 0 bases at V and 10 bases at J, with 14 bases between. The CDR3 runs to 14 residues. CDR1 and CDR2 from the germline V gene are SGDLS and YYNGEE.

V is TRBV10-1 and J is TRBJ2-2, with D hard to call. The V gene's germline CDR1 is WNHNN and CDR2 SYGVQD (reference sequence). The CDR3 covers 13 residues. V was cut by 6 bases and J by 7 bases, with 12 bases left in between. The CDR3 here is CASSPHSDGELFF. For the CDR3, the DNA is TGCGCCAGCAGCCCCCATAGTGACGGGGAGCTGTTTTTT.

This chain connects TRBV7-8 to TRBJ1-5; no clear D gene. This CDR3 comprises 12 residues. Trimming left V 5 bases short and J 7 bases short, with 9 bases between. From germline, CDR1 is SGHVS and CDR2 FQNEAQ. CDR3 residues: CASSKDGQPQHF. The DNA for the CDR3 is TGTGCCAGCAGCAAGGACGGGCAGCCCCAGCATTTT.

V is TRBV5-8 and J is TRBJ2-1; maybe TRBD1 (6 bases). The germline gives CDR1 SGHTS, CDR2 YDEGEE. The CDR3 is 14 residues long. Trimming stripped 3 bases from V and 8 bases from J, with 15 bases between. The CDR3, as DNA: TGTGCCAGCAGCTACAGGGCAAGTAGAGATGAGCAGTTCTTC. It encodes CASSYRASRDEQFF.

The chain couples TRBV6-5 to TRBJ2-6; D gene uncertain. CDR3 length: 15 residues. Trimming pared 2 bases from V and 6 bases from J, leaving 11 bases between. CDR1 and CDR2 from the germline V gene are MNHEY and SVGAGI. As DNA, the CDR3 is TGTGCCAGCAGTTACGGCGGTACACTGGCCAACGTCCTGACTTTC. Its translation is CASSYGGTLANVLTF.